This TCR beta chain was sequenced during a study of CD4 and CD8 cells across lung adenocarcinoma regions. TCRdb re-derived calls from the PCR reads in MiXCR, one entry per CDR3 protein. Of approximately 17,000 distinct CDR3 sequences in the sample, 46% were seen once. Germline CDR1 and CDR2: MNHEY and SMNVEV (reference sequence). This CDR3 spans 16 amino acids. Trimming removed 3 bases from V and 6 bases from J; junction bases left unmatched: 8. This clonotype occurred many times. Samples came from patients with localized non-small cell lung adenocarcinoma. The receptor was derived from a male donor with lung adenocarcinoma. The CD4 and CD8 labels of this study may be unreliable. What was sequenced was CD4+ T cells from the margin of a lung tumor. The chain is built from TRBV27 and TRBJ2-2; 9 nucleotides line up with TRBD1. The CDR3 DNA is TGTGCCAGCAGTTTCCCCCCAGGACAGGGGCCCGGGGAGCTGTTTTTT. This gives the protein CASSFPPGQGPGELFF.